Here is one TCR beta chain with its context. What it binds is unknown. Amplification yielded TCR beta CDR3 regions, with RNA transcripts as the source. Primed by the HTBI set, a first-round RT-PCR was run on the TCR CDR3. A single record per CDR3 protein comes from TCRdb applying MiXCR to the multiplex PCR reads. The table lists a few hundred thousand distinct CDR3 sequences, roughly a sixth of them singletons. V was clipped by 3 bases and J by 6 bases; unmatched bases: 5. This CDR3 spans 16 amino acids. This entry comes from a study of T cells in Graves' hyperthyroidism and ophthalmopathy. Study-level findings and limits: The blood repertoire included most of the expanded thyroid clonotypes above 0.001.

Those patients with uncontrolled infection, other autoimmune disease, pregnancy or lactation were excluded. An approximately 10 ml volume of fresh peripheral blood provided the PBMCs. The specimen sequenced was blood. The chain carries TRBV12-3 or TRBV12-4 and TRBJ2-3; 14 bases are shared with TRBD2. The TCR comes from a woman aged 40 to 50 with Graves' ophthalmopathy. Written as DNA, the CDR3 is TGTGCCAGCAGTTTTGGGACTAGCGGGGGCCAGGATACGCAGTATTTT. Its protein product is CASSFGTSGGQDTQYF.